A single sample is the source of the 22 T cell receptor beta chains below, sequenced in a study of vaccination effects on CD4 cells after COVID-19. These receptors have no identified antigens. After expansion with viral peptide pools in the ViraFEST assay, antigen-specific CD4+ T cells were sequenced. Upon completion of 10 to 11 days in culture, CD4+ T cells were isolated. Infection with SARS-CoV-2 occurred in the person between March and December 2020, and PCR confirmed it. Here immunoSEQ multiplex PCR was the method, and the copy in TCRdb shows in-frame clones only, minus some. The repertoire includes around 40,000 clones, just under 75% of them detected once, and roughly 33% sits in the top ten. The source material was CD4+ T cells from PBMCs cultured with a peptide pool, sampled before COVID-19 vaccination. The source is a human donor who had a prior SARS-CoV-2 infection.

The rearrangement uses TRBV18 and TRBJ2-3; D is perhaps TRBD2 (5 bases). From germline, CDR1 is KGHSH and CDR2 LQKENI. The CDR3 loop spans 15 amino acids. Trimming took 0 bases from V and 5 from J, leaving 12 bases between them. CDR3 residues: CASSPPSSRGDTQYF. For the CDR3, the DNA is TGTGCCAGCTCACCACCGTCCAGCCGGGGAGATACGCAGTATTTT. Complete variable domain (other parts from reference TRBV18 and TRBJ2-3): NAGVMQNPRHLVRRRGQEARLRCSPMKGHSHVYWYRQLPEEGLKFMVYLQKENIIDESGMPKERFSAEFPKEGPSILRIQQVVRGDSAAYFCASSPPSSRGDTQYFGPGTRLTVL.

The rearrangement joins TRBV11-1 to TRBJ1-1, with a possible D match to TRBD1 (6 bases). Germline-derived CDR1 and CDR2 are SGHAT and FQDESV (reference sequence). With 2 bases removed from V and 5 bases from J, the gap between germline ends came to 15 bases. The CDR3 has 15 residues. CDR3 in amino acids: CASSLNGQLGTEAFF. Written as DNA, the CDR3 is TGTGCCAGCAGCTTAAACGGACAGTTGGGGACTGAAGCTTTCTTT.

The chain is built from TRBV11-1 and TRBJ2-3; 10 bases are shared with TRBD2. The CDR3 runs to 16 residues. The trim removed 4 bases at V and 1 base at J, leaving 5 bases unmatched. Germline CDR1 SGHAT, CDR2 FQDESV (reference sequence). CDR3 sequence: CASSWGLATGTDTQYF. The CDR3 DNA is TGTGCCAGCAGCTGGGGACTAGCGACCGGCACAGATACGCAGTATTTT. Supplemented by reference TRBV11-1 and TRBJ2-3, the full variable domain reads EAEVAQSPRYKITEKSQAVAFWCDPISGHATLYWYRQILGQGPELLVQFQDESVVDDSQLPKDRFSAERLKGVDSTLKIQPAELGDSAMYLCASSWGLATGTDTQYFGPGTRLTVL.

The rearrangement links TRBV6-2 or TRBV6-3 to TRBJ2-7; no clear D. V was clipped by 6 bases and J by 2 bases, with 8 bases between them. CDR3 size: 12 residues. Germline V gives CDR1 MNHEY, CDR2 SVGEGT. This chain's CDR3 is CASSGQAYEQYF. The CDR3, as DNA: TGTGCCAGCAGCGGGCAGGCCTACGAGCAGTACTTC.

The chain recombines TRBV6-2 or TRBV6-3 with TRBJ2-1; 8 bases are shared with TRBD2. The V gene end was trimmed by 3 bases and the J gene end by 7 bases; junction bases not matched to a gene: 11. The CDR3 totals 16 residues. Germline CDR1 MNHEY, CDR2 SVGEGT. CDR3 sequence (DNA): TGTGCCAGCAGTTATCCCCGAGCGGGGGCGGGGAATGAGCAGTTCTTC. Its translation: CASSYPRAGAGNEQFF.

The sample holds a few counts of this clone. V is TRBV2 and J is TRBJ2-3; D is unclear. V dropped 4 bases and J dropped 8 bases, with 16 bases sitting between them. From germline, CDR1 is SNHLY and CDR2 FYNNEI. This CDR3 is 14 amino acids long. The CDR3 reads CASSVAVIHGTQYF. DNA for the CDR3: TGTGCCAGCAGTGTCGCGGTAATCCACGGTACGCAGTATTTT.

This clone was seen once. The chain carries TRBV30 and TRBJ2-3; D uncertain. CDR3 length: 12 residues. V was clipped by 0 bases and J by 4 bases, with 5 bases between them. Looked up from germline, CDR1 is GTSNPN and CDR2 is SVGIG (reference sequence). The CDR3 reads CAWSVRSDTQYF. The CDR3 nucleotides are TGTGCCTGGAGTGTAAGGTCAGATACGCAGTATTTT.

The rearrangement joins TRBV3-1 (or the pseudogene TRBV3-2) to TRBJ1-1; D is undetermined. V lost 3 bases and J 4 bases, leaving 15 bases between the germline ends. The germline gives CDR1 LGHDT, CDR2 YNNKEL (reference sequence). The CDR3 runs 15 residues. The CDR3: CASSHWTGQSTEAFF. In nucleotides, the CDR3 is TGTGCCAGCAGCCACTGGACGGGTCAAAGCACTGAAGCTTTCTTT.

This chain uses TRBV18 with TRBJ2-5, with TRBD2 as a possible D gene (5 bases). The length of the CDR3 is 15 residues. V was clipped by 3 bases and J by 3 bases, with 14 bases between them. CDR1 is KGHSH, CDR2 LQKENI, per germline. The CDR3 coding sequence is TGTGCCAGCTCACCTCCGGGAATACCGAAAGAGACCCAGTACTTC. It codes for CASSPPGIPKETQYF.

J is TRBJ1-4 and V is TRBV5-1, with 7 bases fitting TRBD1. The germline gives CDR1 SGHRS, CDR2 YFSETQ. J lost 7 bases, V lost 2 bases, and 8 bases had no gene match. The CDR3 spans 15 residues. The CDR3 loop reads CASSFGTAMGEKLFF. The CDR3 nucleotides are TGCGCCAGCAGCTTCGGGACAGCTATGGGTGAAAAACTGTTTTTT.

V and J are TRBV28 and TRBJ2-5, with no clear D. The V gene lost 8 bases and the J gene lost 0 bases, with 7 bases spanning the gap. The length of the CDR3 is 12 residues. CDR1 is MDHEN, CDR2 SYDVKM, per germline. The CDR3 loop reads CASHGYQETQYF. The CDR3, as DNA: TGTGCCAGCCATGGGTACCAAGAGACCCAGTACTTC.

The rearrangement uses TRBV6-5 and TRBJ2-3; TRBD2 agrees at 7 bases. The ends lost 6 bases at V and 2 bases at J; junction bases unmatched: 5. The germline CDR1 and CDR2 sequences are MNHEY and SVGAGI. CDR3 length equals 14 residues. The CDR3 is CASSPGLSTDTQYF. The CDR3 DNA reads as TGTGCCAGCAGCCCGGGACTATCCACAGATACGCAGTATTTT.

CDR3 sequence reads: CASRGLADTGELFF. The CDR3 DNA is TGCGCCAGCAGGGGACTAGCGGACACCGGGGAGCTGTTTTTT. The chain links TRBV5-1 to TRBJ2-2; 11 bases map to TRBD2. Germline V gene lookup returns CDR1 SGHRS and CDR2 YFSETQ. The CDR3 runs to 14 residues. Losses at the gene ends were 5 bases for V and 3 bases for J; bases not matched to a gene: 0.

The gene calls are TRBV2 and TRBJ1-1, with TRBD1 matching 9 bases. The V and J ends lost 7 bases and 11 bases, in that order; junction bases with no gene match: 11. The CDR3 contains 13 residues. Germline CDR1 reads SNHLY; CDR2 reads FYNNEI. CDR3 nucleotides: TGTGCCAGCACCGGGGACAGGGTCTTAAGGGCTTTCTTT. This translates into CASTGDRVLRAFF.

The rearrangement joins TRBV4-1 to TRBJ2-3; a weak D match, TRBD1 (6 bases). The V gene lost 0 bases and the J gene lost 5 bases, with 21 bases spanning the gap. The CDR3 length is 18 residues. Germline V gives CDR1 MGHRA, CDR2 YSYEKL. The CDR3 DNA follows: TGCGCCAGCAGCCAAGATTCCGCAGGGGCCTCCCTAAGAGATACGCAGTATTTT. As protein: CASSQDSAGASLRDTQYF.

The chain employs TRBV3-1 (or the pseudogene TRBV3-2) and TRBJ1-1, with TRBD1 matching 7 bases. CDR1 and CDR2 from the germline V gene are LGHDT and YNNKEL (reference sequence). The CDR3 length is 13 residues. V was clipped by 4 bases and J by 6 bases; unmatched bases: 5. For the CDR3, the DNA is TGTGCCAGCAGCCGCCGCGGGACAGCTGAAGCTTTCTTT. It codes for CASSRRGTAEAFF.

The genes are TRBV27 and TRBJ2-3; tentative D call: TRBD1 (5 bases). Between the trimmed V and J ends, which lost 8 bases and 2 bases, there was a span of 14 bases. This CDR3 comprises 14 residues. Germline V CDR1 and CDR2: MNHEY, SMNVEV (reference sequence). This CDR3 is CASSGRTYTDTQYF. DNA of the CDR3: TGTGCCAGCTCAGGGCGGACATACACAGATACGCAGTATTTT.

In its sample, this clone was seen a few times. The genes are TRBV21-1 and TRBJ2-6; the table names TRBD1, a call not compared with the DNA. TRBV21-1 is flagged as a pseudogene. There are 21 residues in the CDR3. The CDR3 sequence is CASSKGHLGQEEKSGANVLTF. The CDR3 bases are TGTGCCAGCAGCAAAGGCCATCTGGGACAGGAGGAAAAATCTGGGGCCAACGTCCTGACTTTC.

This clone showed up just a few times. The rearrangement joins TRBV7-8 to TRBJ1-5; D is uncertain. From germline, CDR1 is SGHVS and CDR2 FQNEAQ. Trimming took off 3 bases at V and 5 bases at J, with 14 bases between the two ends. The CDR3 extends over 15 amino acids. The CDR3 nucleotides read TGTGCCAGCAGCTTCTTCCCGACCCTTGATCAGCCCCAGCATTTT. Translation gives CASSFFPTLDQPQHF. Looking up the rest from reference TRBV7-8 and TRBJ1-5 gives the full variable domain: GAGVSQSPRYKVAKRGQDVALRCDPISGHVSLFWYQQALGQGPEFLTYFQNEAQLDKSGLPSDRFFAERPEGSVSTLKIQRTQQEDSAVYLCASSFFPTLDQPQHFGDGTRLSIL.

The chain joins TRBV11-2 to TRBJ2-5; 10 positions agree with TRBD2. V was pared by 0 bases and J by 5 bases, with 12 bases of the junction left unmatched. Germline V lookup: CDR1 SGHAT, CDR2 FQNNGV. CDR3 length equals 18 residues. The CDR3, as DNA: TGTGCCAGCAGCTTAGAGTGGGGAGCGGGGGGGGCTCGGGAGACCCAGTACTTC. Its translation is CASSLEWGAGGARETQYF.

This clone was seen more than once but under ten times. The V gene is TRBV27, the J gene TRBJ2-5; 8 bases line up with TRBD1. Germline V CDR1 and CDR2: MNHEY, SMNVEV (reference sequence). The CDR3 extends over 16 amino acids. J lost 7 bases, V lost 5 bases, and 15 bases had no gene match. CDR3 coding DNA: TGTGCCAGCAGTCCCAGCCGGGCAGGGGGCGTTGGGACCCAGTACTTC. It codes for CASSPSRAGGVGTQYF.

The chain combines TRBV18 with TRBJ1-5, with TRBD1 identical over 11 bases. The ends lost 6 bases at V and 5 bases at J; junction bases unmatched: 3. The CDR3 runs 14 residues. The V gene's germline CDR1 is KGHSH and CDR2 LQKENI. The CDR3: CASSWGQGDQPQHF. The DNA for the CDR3 is TGTGCCAGCTCCTGGGGACAGGGGGATCAGCCCCAGCATTTT.